The next 26 T cell receptor beta chains were all read from a single sample in a study of cytomegalovirus exposure and HLA in healthy donors. The primer mix had 60 Vbeta and 13 Jbeta primers. Measured with immunoSEQ multiplex PCR; TCRdb has only the in-frame clones, and not every one. The table lists 150,000 to 200,000 clones. Sequenced sample: PBMCs. Every receptor here comes from a woman aged 18-30 years in good health and CMV-seropositive.

The chain uses TRBV4-2 and TRBJ1-1; possibly TRBD1 for D (5 bases). The germline gives CDR1 LGHNA, CDR2 YNFKEQ. CDR3 length equals 14 residues. V dropped 4 bases and J dropped 1 base, with 10 bases sitting between them. DNA of the CDR3: TGTGCCAGCAGCCCACGGAGGGGGAACACTGAAGCTTTCTTT. Translation gives CASSPRRGNTEAFF.

The chain has TRBV7-2 and TRBJ2-7; D is perhaps TRBD1 (6 bases). CDR3 size: 14 residues. Trimming removed 0 bases from V and 2 bases from J, with 8 bases in between. The germline gives CDR1 SGHTA, CDR2 FQGNSA. CDR3 loop: CASSLAGAPYEQYF. The DNA of the CDR3 is TGTGCCAGCAGCTTAGCGGGGGCGCCCTACGAGCAGTACTTC.

This chain joins TRBV5-4 and TRBJ2-2; perhaps TRBD1 as D (5 bases). V lost 0 bases and J 4 bases, leaving 10 bases between the germline ends. The CDR3 sequence is 15 residues long. Germline V gene sequence: CDR1 SGHNT, CDR2 YYREEE (reference sequence). The CDR3 DNA reads TGTGCCAGCAGCTTGGGGGGCGCTGGCACCGGGGAGCTGTTTTTT. It encodes CASSLGGAGTGELFF.

On this clone itself: The same CDR3 arises from other DNA sequences in this sample as well. The chain is built from TRBV5-1 and TRBJ2-2, with unresolved D. Germline V lookup: CDR1 SGHRS, CDR2 YFSETQ. Trimming took 0 bases from V and 2 from J, leaving 8 bases between them. The CDR3 is 15 residues long. DNA for the CDR3: TGCGCCAGCAGCTTGGGGGCGCCCAACACCGGGGAGCTGTTTTTT. Amino acid sequence: CASSLGAPNTGELFF.

This chain connects TRBV7-9 to TRBJ1-6; 10 bases line up with TRBD1. The trim removed 5 bases at V and 7 bases at J, leaving 11 bases unmatched. Germline values: CDR1 SEHNR, CDR2 FQNEAQ (reference sequence). The CDR3 totals 17 residues. The CDR3, as DNA: TGTGCCAGCAGCCCCGGGACAGGGGTCCTTAAAAATTCACCCCTCCACTTT. It encodes CASSPGTGVLKNSPLHF.

CDR3 protein: CASTAGGYEQYF. The CDR3 DNA reads TGCGCCAGCACCGCGGGGGGCTACGAGCAGTACTTC. V is TRBV5-1 and J is TRBJ2-7, with 8 bases that match TRBD2. Germline V lookup: CDR1 SGHRS, CDR2 YFSETQ. Losses at the gene ends were 6 bases for V and 3 bases for J; bases not matched to a gene: 2. The CDR3 runs 12 residues.

The J gene is TRBJ1-5, the V gene TRBV5-6; a possible D gene is TRBD1 (6 bases). The CDR3 is made up of 15 amino acids. CDR1 and CDR2 from the germline V gene are SGHDT and YYEEEE. V lost 4 bases to trimming and J lost 0 bases, with 11 bases between them. The CDR3 loop reads CASSLGQYSNQPQHF. The CDR3 region has the DNA TGTGCCAGCAGCCTCGGACAGTATAGCAATCAGCCCCAGCATTTT.

This chain uses TRBV28 with TRBJ1-3, with 8 positions matching TRBD1. The CDR3 loop spans 15 amino acids. In germline, CDR1 is MDHEN, CDR2 SYDVKM. Trimming took 3 bases from V and 4 from J; bases not matched to a gene: 5. The CDR3 bases are TGTGCCAGCAGTTTTCAGGGGGCGCGGGGAAACACCATATATTTT. It is translated as CASSFQGARGNTIYF.

V and J are TRBV6-1 and TRBJ1-2; 7 bases align to TRBD1. The germline gives CDR1 MNHNS, CDR2 SASEGT. CDR3 length equals 14 residues. J lost 7 bases, V lost 2 bases, and 7 bases had no gene match. CDR3 loop: CASSEKQGIGGYTF. The CDR3 region has the DNA TGTGCCAGCAGTGAAAAACAGGGGATTGGTGGCTACACCTTC.

This chain uses TRBV11-3 with TRBJ2-1, with 12 bases fitting TRBD2. The CDR3 consists of 16 residues. V was clipped by 5 bases and J by 2 bases; unmatched bases: 4. Germline CDR1 and CDR2: SGHNT and YENEEA. The CDR3 DNA sequence: TGTGCCAGCAGCGATTGGACTAGCGGGACCTACAATGAGCAGTTCTTC. Translated: CASSDWTSGTYNEQFF.

In the case of this clone: The sample contains more than one DNA sequence encoding this CDR3. The chain uses TRBV5-1 and TRBJ1-2, with a tentative D call TRBD1 (5 bases). This CDR3 has 14 amino acids. The germline V and J ends were trimmed by 0 bases and 4 bases, with 10 bases remaining between them. Germline V CDR1 and CDR2: SGHRS, YFSETQ. As DNA, the CDR3 is TGCGCCAGCAGCTTGGGTCAGGGACTCTATGGCTACACCTTC. Translated: CASSLGQGLYGYTF.

The chain is built from TRBV30 and TRBJ1-1; possibly TRBD1 for D (5 bases). Trimming removed 5 bases at V and 4 bases at J, with 14 bases between. The CDR3 runs to 13 residues. Germline CDR1 reads GTSNPN; CDR2 reads SVGIG (reference sequence). This chain's CDR3 is CAWGGGLGTEAFF. The CDR3, as DNA: TGTGCCTGGGGGGGAGGATTAGGCACTGAAGCTTTCTTT. The full variable domain, rest sourced from reference TRBV30 and TRBJ1-1, is SQTIHQWPATLVQPVGSPLSLECTVEGTSNPNLYWYRQAAGRGLQLLFYSVGIGQISSEVPQNLSASRPQDRQFILSSKKLLLSDSGFYLCAWGGGLGTEAFFGQGTRLTVV.

This chain links TRBV5-4 with TRBJ2-2; D possibly corresponds to TRBD1 (7 bases). CDR1 is SGHNT, CDR2 YYREEE, per germline (reference sequence). Between the trimmed V and J ends, which lost 4 bases and 5 bases, there was a span of 18 bases. This CDR3 is built from 16 residues. The CDR3 reads CASSDGQEGITGELFF. The CDR3 DNA reads as TGTGCCAGCAGCGATGGACAGGAGGGGATTACCGGGGAGCTGTTTTTT. Using reference TRBV5-4 and TRBJ2-2 for the parts outside the CDR3, the full variable domain is ETGVTQSPTHLIKTRGQQVTLRCSSQSGHNTVSWYQQALGQGPQFIFQYYREEENGRGNFPPRFSGLQFPNYSSELNVNALELDDSALYLCASSDGQEGITGELFFGEGSRLTVL.

The chain recombines TRBV13 with TRBJ2-1, with a possible D match to TRBD1 (5 bases). V lost 4 bases and J 7 bases, leaving 23 bases between the germline ends. In germline, CDR1 is PRHDT, CDR2 FYEKMQ (reference sequence). CDR3 length equals 17 residues. CDR3 nucleotides: TGTGCCAGCAGCTCCCCCGCGGCAGGGAAAGGTGGGAATGAGCAGTTCTTC. It codes for CASSSPAAGKGGNEQFF.

V and J are TRBV5-1 and TRBJ1-3; 8 bases are a match to TRBD1. J gave up 4 bases and V 4 bases, and 7 bases lay outside the gene matches. Germline V gives CDR1 SGHRS, CDR2 YFSETQ. This CDR3 contains 15 residues. CDR3 region: CASSPGQELGNTIYF. The DNA of the CDR3 is TGCGCCAGCAGCCCGGGACAGGAGTTGGGAAACACCATATATTTT. The whole variable domain, remainder taken from reference TRBV5-1 and TRBJ1-3, is KAGVTQTPRYLIKTRGQQVTLSCSPISGHRSVSWYQQTPGQGLQFLFEYFSETQRNKGNFPGRFSGRQFSNSRSEMNVSTLELGDSALYLCASSPGQELGNTIYFGEGSWLTVV.

This chain joins TRBV18 and TRBJ2-7; 12 bases match TRBD2. V lost 3 bases and J lost 8; bases outside the gene matches: 8. Germline V gene sequence: CDR1 KGHSH, CDR2 LQKENI. This CDR3 contains 15 residues. The CDR3 loop reads CASSPTSGSGVKQYF. The CDR3 coding sequence is TGTGCCAGCTCACCGACTAGCGGGAGTGGAGTAAAGCAGTACTTC.

This rearrangement joins TRBV25-1 to TRBJ2-3; 7 positions match TRBD1. V trimming: 4 bases; J trimming: 2 bases; junction bases outside the gene matches: 6. CDR1 and CDR2 from the germline V gene are MGHDK and SYGVNS. CDR3 size: 15 residues. Here the CDR3 DNA reads TGTGCCAGCAGTGCAACAGGGGCACCCACAGATACGCAGTATTTT. As protein: CASSATGAPTDTQYF.

The V and J genes are TRBV6-6 and TRBJ2-2, with D tentatively TRBD2 (6 bases). The V end was cut by 7 bases, the J end by 11 bases, with 14 bases between. Germline loops: CDR1 MNHNY, CDR2 SVGAGI (reference sequence). This CDR3 comprises 12 residues. The CDR3 DNA is TGTGCCAGCACCAATCCGGAGGGAGAGCTGTTTTTT. Its protein is CASTNPEGELFF.

The CDR3 loop reads CASSSQLRGYNEQFF. The CDR3 bases are TGTGCCAGCAGCTCACAGTTAAGGGGCTACAATGAGCAGTTCTTC. The chain is built from TRBV7-6 and TRBJ2-1; D possibly corresponds to TRBD1 (5 bases). Germline values: CDR1 SGHVS, CDR2 FNYEAQ. V shed 4 bases and J shed 3 bases, with 13 bases lying between them. The CDR3 is 15 residues long.

The gene calls are TRBV30 and TRBJ1-2; possible D gene TRBD1, 5 bases. The ends were cut back, 3 bases at V and 2 bases at J, with 7 bases in the middle. This CDR3 region has 12 residues. CDR1 is GTSNPN and CDR2 is SVGIG in the germline V gene (reference sequence). Here the CDR3 DNA reads TGTGCCTGGAGGGACAACAACTATGGCTACACCTTC. As protein: CAWRDNNYGYTF.

The chain has TRBV11-3 and TRBJ2-7, with 8 bases fitting TRBD1. The junction had 5 bases not matched to a gene; V was cut back by 3 bases and J by 1 base. This CDR3 is 15 amino acids long. The germline V gene has CDR1 SGHNT and CDR2 YENEEA. For the CDR3, the DNA is TGTGCCAGCAGCTTTTGGGACAGGACTTCCTACGAGCAGTACTTC. Amino acid sequence: CASSFWDRTSYEQYF.

The chain has TRBV11-1 and TRBJ2-5, with D uncertain. V dropped 0 bases and J dropped 0 bases, with 2 bases sitting between them. The CDR3 sequence is 13 residues long. The germline V gene encodes CDR1 SGHAT and CDR2 FQDESV (reference sequence). The CDR3 here is CASSLAYQETQYF. The CDR3 DNA follows: TGTGCCAGCAGCTTAGCCTACCAAGAGACCCAGTACTTC.

J is TRBJ2-1 and V is TRBV6-5; 10 bases are a match to TRBD2. Germline assignment: CDR1 MNHEY and CDR2 SVGAGI. Trimming cost V 2 bases and J 5 bases; bases outside gene matches: 6. The CDR3 has 16 residues. The CDR3 DNA follows: TGTGCCAGCAGTTACGCTAGCGGGAGATTGAACAATGAGCAGTTCTTC. This gives the protein CASSYASGRLNNEQFF.

This chain uses TRBV4-1 with TRBJ2-5; D is possibly TRBD2 (5 bases). The V gene lost 0 bases and the J gene lost 5 bases, with 19 bases spanning the gap. This CDR3 contains 17 residues. In germline, CDR1 is MGHRA, CDR2 YSYEKL. CDR3 nucleotides: TGCGCCAGCAGCCAAGAACTGGCGGAGGACCCCCCGGAGACCCAGTACTTC. This encodes CASSQELAEDPPETQYF.

The chain couples TRBV11-2 to TRBJ1-3; D gene ambiguous. Germline CDR1 and CDR2: SGHAT and FQNNGV. This CDR3 spans 14 amino acids. The V and J ends lost 1 base and 3 bases respectively, with 7 bases between them. The CDR3 loop is CASSLGGFGNTIYF. The CDR3 nucleotides are TGTGCCAGCAGCTTAGGAGGGTTTGGAAACACCATATATTTT.

The rearrangement joins TRBV7-6 to TRBJ2-1; 14 bases match TRBD2. Unmatched junction bases numbered 5, after V lost 4 bases and J lost 3 bases. The CDR3 runs to 17 residues. The germline V gene encodes CDR1 SGHVS and CDR2 FNYEAQ. The CDR3 spells CASSSRLAGGFYNEQFF. The CDR3 DNA sequence: TGTGCCAGCAGCTCGAGACTAGCGGGGGGGTTCTACAATGAGCAGTTCTTC.